This TCR beta chain derives from a study of blood T cells in healthy people across ages. Study-level points and caveats: Leaving the PBMCs unsorted stopped any conclusive comparison of naive versus antigen-experienced cells. Higher diversity, along with more naive CD4+ cells, distinguished long-lived donors from aged donors.

The germline V gene has CDR1 SQVTM and CDR2 ANQGSEA. V dropped 5 bases and J dropped 6 bases, with 16 bases sitting between them. The CDR3 has 13 amino acids. Regarding this clonotype: Its antigen is unknown.

It was with a sample-barcoded 5' primer and a J-beta primer mix that a second PCR of roughly 7 to 12 cycles was run. With 12 random nucleotides, a template-switch adaptor tagged each individual cDNA molecule. From the 5' RACE reads, TCRdb called clonotypes with MiXCR, one entry per CDR3 protein. The table shows about 1.6 million distinct CDR3 sequences, with about 31% occurring only once. The J gene is TRBJ1-1, the V gene TRBV29-1, with D possibly TRBD1 on 6 matching bases. Sequencing was performed on blood. The sequence came from a woman aged 25 to 39 in good health. This CDR3 is CSVLPGGCAEAFF. The CDR3 DNA follows: TGCAGCGTTCTGCCGGGGGGCTGCGCTGAAGCTTTCTTT.